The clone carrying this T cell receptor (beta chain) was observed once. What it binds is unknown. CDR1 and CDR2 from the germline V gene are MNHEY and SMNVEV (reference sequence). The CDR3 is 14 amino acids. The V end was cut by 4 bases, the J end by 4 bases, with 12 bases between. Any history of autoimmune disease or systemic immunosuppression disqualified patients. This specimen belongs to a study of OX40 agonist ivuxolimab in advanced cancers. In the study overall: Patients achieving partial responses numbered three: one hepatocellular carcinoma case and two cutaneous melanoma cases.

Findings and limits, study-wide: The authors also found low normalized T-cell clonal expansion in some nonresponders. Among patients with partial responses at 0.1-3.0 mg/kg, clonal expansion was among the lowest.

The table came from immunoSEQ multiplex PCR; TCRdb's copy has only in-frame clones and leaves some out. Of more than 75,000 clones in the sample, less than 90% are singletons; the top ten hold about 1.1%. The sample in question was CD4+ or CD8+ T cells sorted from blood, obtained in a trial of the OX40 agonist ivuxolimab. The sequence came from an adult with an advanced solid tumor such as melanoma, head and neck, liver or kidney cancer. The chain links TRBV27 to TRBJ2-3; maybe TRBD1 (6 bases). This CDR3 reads CASSSGQIPDTQYF. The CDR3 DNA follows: TGTGCCAGCAGTTCCGGACAGATCCCAGATACGCAGTATTTT.